This T cell receptor (beta chain) was identified in a study of graft-versus-host responses after intestinal transplantation. Study observations and caveats: After transplant, early declines in HvG clones were associated with peak levels of circulating GvH clones.

About this clone: Its specificity is not known.

The CDR3 is 12 residues long. Trimming removed 7 bases at V and 2 bases at J, with 10 bases between. From germline, CDR1 is SGHNT and CDR2 YYREEE (reference sequence). The table came from immunoSEQ multiplex PCR; TCRdb's copy has only in-frame clones and leaves some out. The sample records around 130,000 clones, roughly 92% being singletons. This specimen was unstimulated CD4+ T cells sorted from spleen or lymph node cells, taken before intestinal transplant. The rearrangement joins TRBV5-4 to TRBJ2-7; weak D call: TRBD1 (6 bases). This receptor was taken from a human donor who received an intestinal transplant. Written as DNA, the CDR3 is TGTGCCAGCCACAGGGCTACCTACGAGCAGTACTTC. This encodes CASHRATYEQYF.